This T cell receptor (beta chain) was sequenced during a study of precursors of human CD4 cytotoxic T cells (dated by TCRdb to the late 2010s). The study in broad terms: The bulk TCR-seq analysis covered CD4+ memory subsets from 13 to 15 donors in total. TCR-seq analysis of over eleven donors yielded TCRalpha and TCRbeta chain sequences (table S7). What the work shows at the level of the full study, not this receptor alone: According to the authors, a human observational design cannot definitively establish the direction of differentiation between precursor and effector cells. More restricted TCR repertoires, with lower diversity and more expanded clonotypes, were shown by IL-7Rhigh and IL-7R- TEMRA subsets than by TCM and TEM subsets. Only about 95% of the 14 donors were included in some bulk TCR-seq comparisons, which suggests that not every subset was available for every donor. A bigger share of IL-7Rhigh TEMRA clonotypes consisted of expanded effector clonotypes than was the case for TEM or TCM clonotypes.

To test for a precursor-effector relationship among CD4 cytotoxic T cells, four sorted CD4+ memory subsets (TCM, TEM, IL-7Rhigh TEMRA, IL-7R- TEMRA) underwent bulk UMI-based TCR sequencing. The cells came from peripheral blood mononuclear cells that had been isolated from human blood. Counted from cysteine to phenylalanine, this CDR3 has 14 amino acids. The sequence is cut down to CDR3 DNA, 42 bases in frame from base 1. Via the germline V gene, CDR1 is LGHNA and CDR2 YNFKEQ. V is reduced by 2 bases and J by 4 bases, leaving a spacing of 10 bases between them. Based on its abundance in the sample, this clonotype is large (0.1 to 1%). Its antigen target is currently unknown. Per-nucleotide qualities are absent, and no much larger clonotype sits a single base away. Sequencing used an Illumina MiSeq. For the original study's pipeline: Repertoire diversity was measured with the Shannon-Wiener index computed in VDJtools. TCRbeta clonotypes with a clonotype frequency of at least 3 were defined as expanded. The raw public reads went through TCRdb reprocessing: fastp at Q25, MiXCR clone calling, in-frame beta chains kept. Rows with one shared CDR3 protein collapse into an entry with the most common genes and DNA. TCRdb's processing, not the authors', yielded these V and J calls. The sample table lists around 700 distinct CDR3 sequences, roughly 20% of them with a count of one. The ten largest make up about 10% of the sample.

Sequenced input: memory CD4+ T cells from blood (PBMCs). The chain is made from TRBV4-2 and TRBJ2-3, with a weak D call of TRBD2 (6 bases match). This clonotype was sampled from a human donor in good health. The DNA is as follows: TGTGCCAGCAGCCAAACGGGAGTCCCAGATACGCAGTATTTT. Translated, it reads CASSQTGVPDTQYF.